Given below is one T cell receptor (beta chain) in context. Antigen specificity is unknown. Trimming took 9 bases from V and 5 from J; bases not matched to a gene: 11. Germline CDR1 reads MNHNS; CDR2 reads SASEGT. The CDR3 runs to 15 residues. Arm-PCR of CDR3 regions and iRepertoire HTBI primers were used to build TCR beta libraries. TCRdb re-analysed the multiplex PCR reads in MiXCR, keeping a single row per CDR3 protein. This repertoire shows 300,000 or so distinct CDR3 sequences, about 20% found once; its top ten account for approximately 31%. Time point meaning: persistent/refractory GD, antithyroid drugs over 5 years with positive TRAb. PBMC-derived RNA was used for the TCR library. This entry comes from a study of regulatory T cells in long-lasting Graves disease. As for the study in general: Positive TSH receptor antibodies alongside over 5 years of antithyroid drugs were what marked Graves' disease as persistent.

Study findings and constraints: Graves' patients with persistent disease showed TCR diversity lower than patients newly diagnosed. Persistent patients had a count of shared public clonotypes (approximately 3,000) that exceeded that of new patients (about 870).

The material sequenced was peripheral blood mononuclear cells (PBMCs), taken when the disease was refractory, from a patient treated with antithyroid drugs. This clonotype was obtained from a female donor with Graves disease. The V and J genes are TRBV6-1 and TRBJ2-2; TRBD1 aligns across 8 bases. CDR3 residues: CASTLETGVTGELFF. CDR3 DNA: TGTGCCAGTACTCTCGAGACAGGGGTAACCGGGGAGCTGTTTTTT.